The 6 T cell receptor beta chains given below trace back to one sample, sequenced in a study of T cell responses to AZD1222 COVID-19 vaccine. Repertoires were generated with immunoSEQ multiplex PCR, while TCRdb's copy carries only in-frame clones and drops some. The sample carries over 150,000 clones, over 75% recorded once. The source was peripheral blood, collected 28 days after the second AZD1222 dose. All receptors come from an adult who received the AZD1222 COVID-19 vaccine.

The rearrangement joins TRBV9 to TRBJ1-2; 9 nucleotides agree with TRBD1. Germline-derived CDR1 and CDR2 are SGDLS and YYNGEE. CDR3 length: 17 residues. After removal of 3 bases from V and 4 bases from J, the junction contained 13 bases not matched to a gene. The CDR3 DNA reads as TGTGCCAGCAGCGGTACCGGGACAGGGTTTCCCCCCTATGGCTACACCTTC. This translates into CASSGTGTGFPPYGYTF.

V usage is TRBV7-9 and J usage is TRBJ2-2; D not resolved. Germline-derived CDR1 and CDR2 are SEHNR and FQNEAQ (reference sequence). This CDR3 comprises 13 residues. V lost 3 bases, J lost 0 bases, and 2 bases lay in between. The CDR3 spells CASSFANTGELFF. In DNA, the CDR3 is TGTGCCAGCAGCTTTGCGAACACCGGGGAGCTGTTTTTT. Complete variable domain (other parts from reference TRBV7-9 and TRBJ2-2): DTGVSQNPRHKITKRGQNVTFRCDPISEHNRLYWYRQTLGQGPEFLTYFQNEAQLEKSRLLSDRFSAERPKGSFSTLEIQRTEQGDSAMYLCASSFANTGELFFGEGSRLTVL.

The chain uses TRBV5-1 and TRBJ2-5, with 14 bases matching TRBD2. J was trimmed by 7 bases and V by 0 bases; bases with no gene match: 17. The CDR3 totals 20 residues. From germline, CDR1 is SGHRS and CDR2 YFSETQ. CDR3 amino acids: CASSLAGTSGGQAKRGTQYF. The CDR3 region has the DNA TGCGCCAGCAGCTTGGCCGGGACTAGCGGGGGCCAGGCAAAGAGGGGGACCCAGTACTTC.

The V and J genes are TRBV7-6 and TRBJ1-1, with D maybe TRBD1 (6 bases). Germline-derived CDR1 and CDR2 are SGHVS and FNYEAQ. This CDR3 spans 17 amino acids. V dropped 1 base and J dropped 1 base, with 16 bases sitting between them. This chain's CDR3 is CASSLGASSRGNTEAFF. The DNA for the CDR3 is TGTGCCAGCAGCTTAGGGGCGTCTTCCAGGGGGAACACTGAAGCTTTCTTT.

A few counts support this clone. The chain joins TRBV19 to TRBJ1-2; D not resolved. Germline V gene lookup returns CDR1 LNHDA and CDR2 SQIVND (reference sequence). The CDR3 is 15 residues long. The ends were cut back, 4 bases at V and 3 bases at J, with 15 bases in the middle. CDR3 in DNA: TGTGCCAGTAGTAGGACCTTGGATTCCGACTATGGCTACACCTTC. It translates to CASSRTLDSDYGYTF. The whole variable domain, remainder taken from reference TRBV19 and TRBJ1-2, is DGGITQSPKYLFRKEGQNVTLSCEQNLNHDAMYWYRQDPGQGLRLIYYSQIVNDFQKGDIAEGYSVSREKKESFPLTVTSAQKNPTAFYLCASSRTLDSDYGYTFGSGTRLTVV.

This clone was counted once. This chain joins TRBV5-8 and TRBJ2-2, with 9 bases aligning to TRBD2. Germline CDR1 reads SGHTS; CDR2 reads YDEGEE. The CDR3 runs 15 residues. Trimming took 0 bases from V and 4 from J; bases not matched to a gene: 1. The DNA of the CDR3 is TGTGCCAGCAGCTTGGGACTAGCGGCCACCGGGGAGCTGTTTTTT. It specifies CASSLGLAATGELFF.